The T cell receptor (beta chain) under discussion was sequenced for a study of T cell repertoires in cytomegalovirus infection. V gave up 1 base and J gave up 5 bases; unmatched junction bases: 4. The CDR3 covers 14 residues. Germline CDR1 and CDR2: LGHNA and YNFKEQ. TCRdb re-analysed the reads in MiXCR, keeping a single row per CDR3 protein. The sample records around 99,000 distinct CDR3 sequences, around 29% being singletons. This clonotype was seen only a few times. Its target is not known. The clonotype was recovered from a human donor in good health (CMV status not recorded). Some clones in this sample may be carry-over from other donors' samples. Sequencing used CD8+ T cells from cultured PBMCs, obtained from culture after CMV antigen stimulation. The rearrangement uses TRBV4-2 and TRBJ1-1; 7 bases match TRBD1. The chain's CDR3 is CASSQGGGVTEAFF. CDR3 DNA sequence: TGTGCCAGCAGCCAAGGAGGGGGCGTGACTGAAGCTTTCTTT.